This T cell receptor (beta chain) was recorded in a study of regulatory T cells in long-lasting Graves disease. Study at large: Over-5-year antithyroid drug use with positive TSH receptor antibodies defined persistent Graves' disease in the study. Points from the study as a whole: The work looked only at peripheral blood and did not look at thyroid tissue. Persistent patients shared 2,500 to 3,000 public clonotypes among themselves. Newly diagnosed patients shared fewer, at approximately 970. Graves' patients with persistent disease showed TCR diversity lower than patients newly diagnosed.

Arm-PCR with iRepertoire HTBI primers amplified the CDR3 regions for these TCR beta libraries. TCRdb independently ran MiXCR on the multiplex PCR reads; one entry per CDR3 protein. The sample includes over 350,000 distinct CDR3 sequences, 20% to 25% seen only once; the top ten take 20% to 25%. With V trimmed by 8 bases and J by 8 bases, 18 bases remained unmatched. Germline V gene data show CDR1 as SEHNR and CDR2 as FQNEAQ (reference sequence). This CDR3 comprises 17 residues. The time point here: persistent/refractory GD, antithyroid drugs over 5 years with positive TRAb. With RNA extracted from PBMCs as input, the TCR library was made. About this clonotype itself: Its antigen is as yet unknown.

The gene calls are TRBV7-9 and TRBJ2-2, with 9 bases fitting TRBD1. This material consisted of peripheral blood mononuclear cells (PBMCs), taken when the disease was refractory, from a patient treated with antithyroid drugs. This receptor was taken from a female donor with Graves disease. CDR3 bases: TGTGCCAGCCGACACTCGTTAGGGACAGGGCCCTCGGGGGAGCTGTTTTTT. Translation gives CASRHSLGTGPSGELFF.